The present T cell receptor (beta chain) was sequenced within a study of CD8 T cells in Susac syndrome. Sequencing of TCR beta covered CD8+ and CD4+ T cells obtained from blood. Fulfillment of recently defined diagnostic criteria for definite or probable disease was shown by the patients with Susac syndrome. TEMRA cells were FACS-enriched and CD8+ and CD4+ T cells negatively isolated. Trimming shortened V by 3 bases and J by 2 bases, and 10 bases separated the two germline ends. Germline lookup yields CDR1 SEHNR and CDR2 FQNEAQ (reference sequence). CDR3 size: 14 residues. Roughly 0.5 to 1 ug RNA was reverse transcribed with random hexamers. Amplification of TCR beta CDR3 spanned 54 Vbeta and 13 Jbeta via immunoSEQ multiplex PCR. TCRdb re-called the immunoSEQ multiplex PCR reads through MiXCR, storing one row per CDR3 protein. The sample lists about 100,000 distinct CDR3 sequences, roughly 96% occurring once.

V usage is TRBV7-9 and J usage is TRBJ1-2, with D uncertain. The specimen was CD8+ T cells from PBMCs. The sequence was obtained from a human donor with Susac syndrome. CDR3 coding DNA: TGTGCCAGCAGCTTCCTGGACTCAAACTATGGCTACACCTTC. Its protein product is CASSFLDSNYGYTF. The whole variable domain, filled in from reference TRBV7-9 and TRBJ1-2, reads DTGVSQNPRHKITKRGQNVTFRCDPISEHNRLYWYRQTLGQGPEFLTYFQNEAQLEKSRLLSDRFSAERPKGSFSTLEIQRTEQGDSAMYLCASSFLDSNYGYTFGSGTRLTVV.